The rows below give T cell receptor beta chains drawn from one sample of a study of shared clonotypes between healthy human individuals. Sequenced by immunoSEQ multiplex PCR; TCRdb stores in-frame clones only, minus some. The sample holds about 380,000 clones, roughly 96% seen once. The sequenced material came from memory CD8+ T cells sorted from blood. These receptors were obtained from a man aged 25 to 40 in good health. CDR3s include the opening cysteine and the closing phenylalanine or tryptophan. A D gene is named only where the DNA matches it firmly. Only some rows state a clone size, as once, few, many or a class for expanded clones.

J: TRBJ2-1; D: NA; V: TRBV28; size: once; CDR3: CASSGLFWAQFF; DNA: TGTGCCAGCAGCGGTCTCTTCTGGGCGCAGTTCTTC
J: TRBJ2-7; D: NA; V: TRBV6-5; size: once; CDR3: CASSYTPGGYEQYF; DNA: TGTGCCAGCAGTTACACCCCTGGGGGCTACGAGCAGTACTTC
J: TRBJ2-7; D: NA; V: TRBV2; size: NA; CDR3: CASRGSDYEQYF; DNA: TGTGCCAGCAGAGGCAGTGACTACGAGCAGTACTTC
J: TRBJ1-2; D: NA; V: TRBV28; size: NA; CDR3: CASSLRFPGGYTF; DNA: TGTGCCAGCAGTTTAAGGTTCCCGGGGGGCTACACCTTC
J: TRBJ2-7; D: NA; V: TRBV6-6; size: once; CDR3: CASSYEDYEQYF; DNA: TGTGCCAGCAGTTACGAAGACTACGAGCAGTACTTC
J: TRBJ1-2; D: TRBD1; V: TRBV29-1; size: NA; CDR3: CSATGQGVYGYTF; DNA: TGCAGCGCAACGGGACAGGGAGTCTATGGCTACACCTTC
J: TRBJ1-5; D: NA; V: TRBV7-6; size: few; CDR3: CASSLGGQPQHF; DNA: TGTGCCAGCAGCTTAGGGGGCCAGCCCCAGCATTTT
J: TRBJ1-2; D: NA; V: TRBV28; size: NA; CDR3: CASSSLGYGYTF; DNA: TGTGCCAGCAGTTCCTTGGGGTATGGCTACACCTTC
J: TRBJ1-2; D: TRBD1; V: TRBV19; size: NA; CDR3: CASSRWGQGNGYTF; DNA: TGTGCCAGTAGTCGTTGGGGACAGGGTAATGGCTACACCTTC
J: TRBJ2-3; D: TRBD1; V: TRBV28; size: once; CDR3: CASSWPGQGTDTQYF; DNA: TGTGCCAGCAGTTGGCCGGGACAGGGCACAGATACGCAGTATTTT
J: TRBJ2-2; D: TRBD2; V: TRBV9; size: NA; CDR3: CASSASSGRARDTGELFF; DNA: TGTGCCAGCAGCGCAAGTAGTGGGAGGGCCAGGGACACCGGGGAGCTGTTTTTT
J: TRBJ1-1; D: TRBD1; V: TRBV5-1; size: NA; CDR3: CASSSGVQGKGNTEAFF; DNA: TGCGCCAGCAGCTCAGGGGTACAGGGGAAAGGGAACACTGAAGCTTTCTTT
J: TRBJ2-7; D: TRBD2; V: TRBV4-1; size: NA; CDR3: CASSQGDILAGAESYEQYF; DNA: TGCGCCAGCAGCCAAGGGGACATTCTAGCGGGAGCCGAATCCTACGAGCAGTACTTC
J: TRBJ2-2; D: NA; V: TRBV28; size: NA; CDR3: CASSFNNRGSFGELFF; DNA: TGTGCCAGCAGTTTCAATAACAGAGGGTCTTTCGGGGAGCTGTTTTTT
J: TRBJ1-4; D: TRBD1; V: TRBV5-1; size: NA; CDR3: CASSRDRGEKLFF; DNA: TGCGCCAGCAGCCGGGACAGGGGGGAAAAACTGTTTTTT
J: TRBJ2-1; D: TRBD2; V: TRBV7-2; size: NA; CDR3: CASSKRTSPNEQFF; DNA: TGTGCCAGCAGCAAGAGGACTAGCCCCAATGAGCAGTTCTTC
J: TRBJ2-1; D: TRBD2; V: TRBV4-1; size: NA; CDR3: CASSQEGTSHEQFF; DNA: TGCGCCAGCAGCCAAGAGGGGACTAGCCATGAGCAGTTCTTC
J: TRBJ1-5; D: TRBD1; V: TRBV19; size: NA; CDR3: CASSIITGTGWQPQHF; DNA: TGTGCCAGTAGTATAATAACCGGGACAGGTTGGCAGCCCCAGCATTTT
J: TRBJ2-2; D: TRBD2; V: TRBV5-1; size: NA; CDR3: CASRLAGPIGGELFF; DNA: TGCGCCAGCAGGCTAGCGGGCCCCATAGGCGGGGAGCTGTTTTTT
J: TRBJ2-7; D: NA; V: TRBV5-1; size: NA; CDR3: CASSFFQGIISEQYF; DNA: TGCGCCAGCAGCTTTTTTCAGGGGATAATCAGCGAGCAGTACTTC
J: TRBJ2-7; D: NA; V: TRBV9; size: NA; CDR3: CASSVGWTNYYEQYF; DNA: TGTGCCAGCAGCGTAGGATGGACCAACTATTACGAGCAGTACTTC
J: TRBJ1-2; D: TRBD1; V: TRBV5-1; size: NA; CDR3: CASSRGQGGYGYTF; DNA: TGCGCCAGCAGCAGGGGACAGGGGGGCTACGGCTACACCTTC
J: TRBJ2-3; D: NA; V: TRBV5-5; size: NA; CDR3: CASSLGGADTQYF; DNA: TGTGCCAGCAGCTTGGGAGGAGCAGATACGCAGTATTTT
J: TRBJ2-7; D: TRBD1; V: TRBV27; size: NA; CDR3: CASRPRNTTGTVYYEQYF; DNA: TGTGCCAGCAGGCCCCGGAACACCACCGGGACAGTCTATTACGAGCAGTACTTC
J: TRBJ2-5; D: NA; V: TRBV4-1; size: NA; CDR3: CASSQVVWEVPTDGWEGTQYF; DNA: TGCGCCAGCAGCCAAGTAGTATGGGAGGTGCCGACCGACGGCTGGGAAGGGACCCAGTACTTC
J: TRBJ1-2; D: NA; V: TRBV28; size: NA; CDR3: CASSTGNGYTF; DNA: TGTGCCAGCAGTACAGGGAATGGCTACACCTTC
J: TRBJ1-5; D: NA; V: TRBV5-6; size: NA; CDR3: CASSREDQPQHF; DNA: TGTGCCAGCAGCCGAGAAGATCAGCCCCAGCATTTT
J: TRBJ2-2; D: NA; V: TRBV28; size: NA; CDR3: CASSLRQGHTGELFF; DNA: TGTGCCAGCAGTTTAAGGCAGGGGCACACCGGGGAGCTGTTTTTT
J: TRBJ2-7; D: NA; V: TRBV28; size: NA; CDR3: CASSLRVAYEQYF; DNA: TGTGCCAGCAGTTTACGGGTCGCCTACGAGCAGTACTTC
J: TRBJ1-3; D: NA; V: TRBV6-1; size: NA; CDR3: CASSELQRNTIYF; DNA: TGTGCCAGCAGTGAGTTACAGAGGAACACCATATATTTT
J: TRBJ2-1; D: TRBD2; V: TRBV9; size: NA; CDR3: CASSLGLAGGIYNEQFF; DNA: TGTGCCAGCAGCCTGGGACTAGCGGGAGGAATATACAATGAGCAGTTCTTC
J: TRBJ2-1; D: TRBD2; V: TRBV7-9; size: NA; CDR3: CASSQTVAGEQFF; DNA: TGTGCCAGCAGCCAGACGGTAGCGGGGGAGCAGTTCTTC
J: TRBJ1-5; D: TRBD1; V: TRBV4-1; size: NA; CDR3: CASSHLGQVPQPQHF; DNA: TGCGCCAGCAGCCACCTGGGACAGGTACCCCAGCCCCAGCATTTT
J: TRBJ2-5; D: NA; V: TRBV2; size: NA; CDR3: CASSEDGASSLKETQYF; DNA: TGTGCCAGCAGTGAAGATGGAGCTAGCTCCCTGAAAGAGACCCAGTACTTC
J: TRBJ1-1; D: NA; V: TRBV5-5; size: once; CDR3: CASSTLKGGLMNTEAFF; DNA: TGTGCCAGCAGCACCCTGAAAGGGGGTCTTATGAACACTGAAGCTTTCTTT
J: TRBJ2-3; D: TRBD2; V: TRBV4-2; size: NA; CDR3: CASSQVPYLSGRVTDTQYF; DNA: TGTGCCAGCAGCCAAGTCCCTTATCTGAGCGGGAGGGTCACAGATACGCAGTATTTT
J: TRBJ2-1; D: TRBD1; V: TRBV13; size: NA; CDR3: CASSLRGFVHNEQFF; DNA: TGTGCCAGCAGCCTCAGGGGGTTTGTTCACAATGAGCAGTTCTTC
J: TRBJ2-3; D: NA; V: TRBV7-9; size: once; CDR3: CASSPFDQADTQYF; DNA: TGTGCCAGCAGCCCATTCGACCAGGCAGATACGCAGTATTTT
J: TRBJ1-4; D: TRBD1; V: TRBV2; size: NA; CDR3: CAKKETGGEKLFF; DNA: TGTGCCAAAAAGGAAACAGGGGGTGAAAAACTGTTTTTT
J: TRBJ1-2; D: NA; V: TRBV28; size: NA; CDR3: CASSFIEPYYGYTF; DNA: TGTGCCAGCAGTTTCATCGAGCCTTATTATGGCTACACCTTC
J: TRBJ2-3; D: TRBD2; V: TRBV6-1; size: once; CDR3: CASRASGGGTDTQYF; DNA: TGTGCCAGCAGGGCTAGCGGGGGTGGGACAGATACGCAGTATTTT
J: TRBJ2-3; D: NA; V: TRBV7-6; size: NA; CDR3: CASSPRGGATDTQYF; DNA: TGTGCCAGCAGCCCCCGAGGGGGTGCGACAGATACGCAGTATTTT
J: TRBJ1-5; D: NA; V: TRBV18; size: NA; CDR3: CASSPGQAYNQPQHF; DNA: TGTGCCAGCTCACCAGGCCAGGCCTATAATCAGCCCCAGCATTTT
J: TRBJ1-6; D: NA; V: TRBV10-3; size: NA; CDR3: CAIRPDGSSYNSPLHF; DNA: TGTGCCATCAGGCCGGATGGGAGCTCCTATAATTCACCCCTCCACTTT
J: TRBJ2-7; D: TRBD1; V: TRBV19; size: NA; CDR3: CAREGQGSSYEQYF; DNA: TGTGCCAGGGAGGGACAGGGTAGCTCCTACGAGCAGTACTTC
J: TRBJ1-2; D: TRBD1; V: TRBV18; size: NA; CDR3: CASSVTGPANYGYTF; DNA: TGTGCCAGCTCCGTGACAGGGCCCGCTAACTATGGCTACACCTTC
J: TRBJ1-4; D: TRBD1; V: TRBV6-5; size: NA; CDR3: CASSLQGRAEKLFF; DNA: TGTGCCAGCAGCCTACAGGGGAGGGCTGAAAAACTGTTTTTT
J: TRBJ2-2; D: NA; V: TRBV5-6; size: NA; CDR3: CASSFRRGGTGELFF; DNA: TGTGCCAGCAGCTTCCGCAGGGGGGGCACCGGGGAGCTGTTTTTT
J: TRBJ1-3; D: NA; V: TRBV19; size: NA; CDR3: CASRQIGGNTIYF; DNA: TGTGCCAGTAGACAAATCGGGGGAAACACCATATATTTT
J: TRBJ2-1; D: NA; V: TRBV30; size: NA; CDR3: CAWRYKGGHYNEQFF; DNA: TGTGCCTGGAGGTATAAGGGCGGACACTACAATGAGCAGTTCTTC
J: TRBJ1-2; D: NA; V: TRBV20-1; size: NA; CDR3: CSAVGYGYTF; DNA: TGCAGTGCCGTAGGTTATGGCTACACCTTC
J: TRBJ2-7; D: NA; V: TRBV5-5; size: NA; CDR3: CASSLARTYEQYF; DNA: TGTGCCAGCAGCTTGGCTAGAACCTACGAGCAGTACTTC
J: TRBJ2-5; D: NA; V: TRBV6-1; size: NA; CDR3: CASSELVTQYF; DNA: TGTGCCAGCAGTGAATTAGTGACCCAGTACTTC
J: TRBJ2-4; D: NA; V: TRBV29-1; size: NA; CDR3: CSVEGGSGNIQYF; DNA: TGCAGCGTTGAAGGGGGTTCGGGAAACATTCAGTACTTC